This TCR beta chain was identified in a study of CD8 T cells in Susac syndrome. It was with random hexamers that about 0.45 to 1 ug RNA was reverse transcribed. An immunoSEQ multiplex PCR generated amplified TCR beta CDR3 products spanning 54 Vbeta and 13 Jbeta. A single record per CDR3 protein comes from TCRdb applying MiXCR to the immunoSEQ multiplex PCR reads. The sample consists of fewer than 150,000 distinct CDR3 sequences, 94% of them appearing once. J lost 3 bases, V lost 5 bases, and 2 bases had no gene match. The germline gives CDR1 SQVTM, CDR2 ANQGSEA. CDR3 length: 12 residues. TCR beta sequencing covered blood CD8+ and CD4+ T cells. TEMRA cells were FACS-enriched, and CD8+ and CD4+ T cells were isolated negatively.

The clonotype was recovered from a human donor in good health. The specimen sequenced was CD8+ T cells from PBMCs. The chain has TRBV29-1 and TRBJ2-7; 9 bases match TRBD1. CDR3 sequence: CSVRGQGYEQYF. CDR3 DNA sequence: TGCAGCGTTAGGGGACAGGGCTACGAGCAGTACTTC.